This T cell receptor (beta chain) appears in the sequencing data of a study of spatial heterogeneity in lung cancer. The CDR3 has 16 amino acids. The V gene lost 3 bases and the J gene lost 1 base, with 13 bases spanning the gap. Germline CDR1 SGHVS, CDR2 FNYEAQ. This clonotype was counted at least ten times. TCRdb independently ran MiXCR on the 5' RACE reads; one entry per CDR3 protein. This sample has some 22,000 distinct CDR3 sequences; 4.5% to 7% occur once, and the top ten carry under 45%. Described time point: sample taken at primary tumor resection. The sequence was obtained from a male donor with early-stage non-small cell lung cancer. The sample here was PBMCs, taken at surgery. This chain connects TRBV7-6 to TRBJ2-1; D may be TRBD1 (6 bases). The CDR3 reads CASSLVWGQSYNEQFF. In DNA form, the CDR3 reads TGTGCCAGCAGCTTGGTTTGGGGGCAGTCCTACAATGAGCAGTTCTTC.